The T cell receptor beta chain under discussion was sequenced for a study of cytomegalovirus exposure and HLA in healthy donors. Study at large: Most genotyped donors, 81% of 300 to 400, had Caucasian-associated genetic ancestry. Findings and caveats of the study: Rare sequences made up most TCRs, while some public TCRs were found in many donors. It was confirmed in vitro that a few of the CMV-associated chains were specific for CMV antigens. Reported performance of the classifier showed diagnosis of cytomegalovirus status with high specificity and sensitivity.

The primer mix had 60 Vbeta and 13 Jbeta primers. Sequencing was performed with immunoSEQ multiplex PCR; in TCRdb, only in-frame clones are kept and a portion is missing. The table lists 40,000 to 60,000 clones. Points on this clone: The antigen is not known.

This receptor was taken from a male donor in good health and CMV-seropositive. Specimen: PBMCs.

The CDR3 coding sequence is TGTGCCAGCAGCGGAGGGACTAGCGGGGGACGCACAGATACGCAGTATTTT. It encodes CASSGGTSGGRTDTQYF. The genes are TRBV9 and TRBJ2-3; TRBD2 matches at 14 bases. The J segment lost 1 base and the V segment lost 3 bases, leaving 4 bases of the junction unmatched. Germline V gene lookup returns CDR1 SGDLS and CDR2 YYNGEE. There are 17 residues in the CDR3.